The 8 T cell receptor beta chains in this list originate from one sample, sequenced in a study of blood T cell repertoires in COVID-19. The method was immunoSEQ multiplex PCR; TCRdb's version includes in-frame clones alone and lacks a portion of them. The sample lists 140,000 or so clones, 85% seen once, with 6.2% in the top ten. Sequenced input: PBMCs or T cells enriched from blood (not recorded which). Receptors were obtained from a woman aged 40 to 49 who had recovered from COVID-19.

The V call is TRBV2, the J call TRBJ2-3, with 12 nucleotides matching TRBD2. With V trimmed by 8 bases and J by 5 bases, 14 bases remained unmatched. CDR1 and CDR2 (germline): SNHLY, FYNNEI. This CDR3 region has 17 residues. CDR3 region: CASYGPSGRGLGDTQYF. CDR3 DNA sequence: TGTGCCAGCTACGGGCCTAGCGGGAGGGGCCTTGGAGATACGCAGTATTTT.

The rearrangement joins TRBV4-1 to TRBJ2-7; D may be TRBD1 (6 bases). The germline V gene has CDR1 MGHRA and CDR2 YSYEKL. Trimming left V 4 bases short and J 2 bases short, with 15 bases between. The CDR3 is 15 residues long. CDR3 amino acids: CASSLFTGSAYEQYF. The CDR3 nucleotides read TGCGCCAGCAGCCTTTTCACAGGGTCGGCCTACGAGCAGTACTTC.

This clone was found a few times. For the CDR3, the DNA is TGTGCCAGCAGTGAACCGCCCAAGACAGGGACCAATTCACCCCTCCACTTT. Amino acid sequence: CASSEPPKTGTNSPLHF. The chain employs TRBV6-1 and TRBJ1-6; 7 nucleotides line up with TRBD1. The CDR3 contains 17 residues. Germline trimming cut 2 bases from V and 7 bases from J; bases unmatched to any gene: 11. Germline CDR1 is MNHNS and CDR2 is SASEGT.

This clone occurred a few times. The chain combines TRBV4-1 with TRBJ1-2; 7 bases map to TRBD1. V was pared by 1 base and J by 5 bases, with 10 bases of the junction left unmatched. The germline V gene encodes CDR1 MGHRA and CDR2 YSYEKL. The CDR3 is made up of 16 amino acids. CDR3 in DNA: TGCGCCAGCAGCCAAGTCTCGACAGGGCCGGAATATGGCTACACCTTC. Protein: CASSQVSTGPEYGYTF.

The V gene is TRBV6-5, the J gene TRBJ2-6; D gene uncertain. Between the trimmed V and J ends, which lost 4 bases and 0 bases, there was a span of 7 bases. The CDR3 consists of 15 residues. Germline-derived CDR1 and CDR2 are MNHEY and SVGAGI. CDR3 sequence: CASSSIHSGANVLTF. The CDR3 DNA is TGTGCCAGCAGTTCAATTCACTCTGGGGCCAACGTCCTGACTTTC.

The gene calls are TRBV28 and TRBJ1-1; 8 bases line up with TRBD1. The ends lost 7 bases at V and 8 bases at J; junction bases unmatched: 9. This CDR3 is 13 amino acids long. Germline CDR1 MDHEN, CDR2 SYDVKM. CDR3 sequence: CASNSPGQVEAFF. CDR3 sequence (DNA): TGTGCCAGCAACTCACCGGGACAGGTCGAAGCTTTCTTT. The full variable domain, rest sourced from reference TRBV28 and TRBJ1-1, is DVKVTQSSRYLVKRTGEKVFLECVQDMDHENMFWYRQDPGLGLRLIYFSYDVKMKEKGDIPEGYSVSREKKERFSLILESASTNQTSMYLCASNSPGQVEAFFGQGTRLTVV.

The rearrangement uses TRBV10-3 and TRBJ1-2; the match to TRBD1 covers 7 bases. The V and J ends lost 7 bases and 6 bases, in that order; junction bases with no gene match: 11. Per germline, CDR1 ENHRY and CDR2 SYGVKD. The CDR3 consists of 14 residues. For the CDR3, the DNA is TGTGCCATCACTGCCGGGACAGAATTTAATGGCTACACCTTC. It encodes CAITAGTEFNGYTF.

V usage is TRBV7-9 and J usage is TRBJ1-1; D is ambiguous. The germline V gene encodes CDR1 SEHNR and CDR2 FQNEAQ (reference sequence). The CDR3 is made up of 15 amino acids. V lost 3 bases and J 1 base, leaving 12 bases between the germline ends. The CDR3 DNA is TGTGCCAGCAGCTTCACGAACATCCAGAACACTGAAGCTTTCTTT. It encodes CASSFTNIQNTEAFF.